This is a list of T cell receptor beta chains from one sample in a study of OX40 agonist ivuxolimab in advanced cancers. Using immunoSEQ multiplex PCR, the repertoire was profiled, and TCRdb retains in-frame clones only, with some absent. This repertoire shows roughly 92,000 clones, roughly 90% found once; its top ten account for about 3.6%. Material: CD4+ or CD8+ T cells sorted from blood, obtained in a trial of the OX40 agonist ivuxolimab. The receptors here all came from an adult with an advanced solid tumor such as melanoma, head and neck, liver or kidney cancer. The CDR3 runs from the conserved cysteine through the conserved F or W. Each record gives: V gene, clone size, CDR3 protein. Size values are once, few and many counts, or a class for expanded clones, and some rows have none.

TRBV25-1 | - | CASSPSGRDEQFF
TRBV27 | - | CASSFGATGELFF
TRBV4-1 | - | CASSQAAGAPDGYTF
TRBV11-2 | - | CASSLSGRWGKNEQFF
TRBV27 | - | CASSPPTGTGIGLAGQNTQYF
TRBV10-3 | once | CAISESRSASGNYEQYF
TRBV5-8 | - | CASSQGTIGYGYTF
TRBV27 | - | CASSSNRIMNTEAFF
TRBV27 | - | CASSLSPIRGNTGELFF
TRBV27 | - | CASSPGTGIYEQYF
TRBV19 | - | CASSMGAGWYEQYF
TRBV10-3 | - | CAISEGRINTEAFF
TRBV18 | - | CASSPFGGPSGANVLTF
TRBV5-1 | - | CASSLRTASYEQYF
TRBV19 | - | CASSPGDAYGYTF